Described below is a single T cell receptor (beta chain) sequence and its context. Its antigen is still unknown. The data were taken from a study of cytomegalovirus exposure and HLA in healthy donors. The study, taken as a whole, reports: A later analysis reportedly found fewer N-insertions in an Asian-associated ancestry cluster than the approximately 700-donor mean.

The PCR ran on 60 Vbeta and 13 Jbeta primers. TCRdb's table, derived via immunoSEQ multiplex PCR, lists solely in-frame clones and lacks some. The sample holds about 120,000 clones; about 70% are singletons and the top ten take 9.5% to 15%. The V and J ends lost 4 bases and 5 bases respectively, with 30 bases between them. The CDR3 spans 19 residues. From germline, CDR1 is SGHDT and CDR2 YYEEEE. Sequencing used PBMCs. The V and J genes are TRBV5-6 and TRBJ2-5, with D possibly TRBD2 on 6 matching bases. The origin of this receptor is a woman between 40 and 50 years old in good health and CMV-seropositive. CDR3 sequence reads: CASSPPSPGTHPAGETQYF. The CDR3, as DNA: TGTGCCAGCAGCCCCCCTTCGCCAGGAACCCACCCGGCGGGGGAGACCCAGTACTTC. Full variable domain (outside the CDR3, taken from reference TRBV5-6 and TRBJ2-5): DAGVTQSPTHLIKTRGQQVTLRCSPKSGHDTVSWYQQALGQGPQFIFQYYEEEERQRGNFPDRFSGHQFPNYSSELNVNALLLGDSALYLCASSPPSPGTHPAGETQYFGPGTRLLVL.